The 21 T cell receptor beta chains in this list originate from one sample, sequenced in a study of Ad26.COV2.S vaccination and SARS-CoV-2 variants listed by TCRdb under 2021. Read against the paper, the sample's time point label means: individuals recovered from natural SARS-CoV-2 infection. The method was the immunoSEQ multiplex PCR assay. TCRdb mirrors the immuneACCESS table, restricted to in-frame sequences. Some clones are absent from its copies; in checked studies, under half trace to an unresolved V gene, and the reason for the others is unknown. For this sample there are about 180,000 clones; roughly 89% appear just once. The ten largest clones capture approximately 6% of the sample. The material sequenced was peripheral blood, taken after recovery from COVID-19. The receptors were sampled from a human donor who had recovered from COVID-19.

V usage is TRBV6-2 or TRBV6-3 and J usage is TRBJ2-2; D not certain. Trimming cost V 4 bases and J 4 bases, with 10 bases left between them. This CDR3 has 14 amino acids. Per the germline V gene, CDR1 is MNHEY and CDR2 is SVGEGT. CDR3: CASSLRASTGELFF. For the CDR3, the DNA is TGTGCCAGCAGTTTAAGGGCCTCCACCGGGGAGCTGTTTTTT.

This clone was seen only once. The chain carries TRBV12-1 and TRBJ2-2; the DNA was not compared with TRBD2, the D call given in the table. TRBV12-1 is an annotated pseudogene. This CDR3 spans 12 amino acids. The CDR3 region is CASSSDTGELFF. Written as DNA, the CDR3 is TGTGCCAGCAGCTCCGACACCGGGGAGCTGTTTTTT.

This clone was counted once. This chain links TRBV6-5 with TRBJ2-7, with TRBD2 identical over 7 bases. This CDR3 region has 14 residues. J was trimmed by 6 bases and V by 0 bases; bases with no gene match: 5. Germline V gives CDR1 MNHEY, CDR2 SVGAGI. Here the CDR3 reads CASSYSTREAEQYF. In nucleotides, the CDR3 is TGTGCCAGCAGTTACTCGACACGGGAGGCCGAGCAGTACTTC.

This clone was detected once. V usage is TRBV10-3 and J usage is TRBJ2-7, with D possibly called TRBD1 or TRBD2 (5 bases each). V lost 7 bases and J lost 7, with 11 bases in between. Germline V gene lookup returns CDR1 ENHRY and CDR2 SYGVKD. The CDR3 length is 11 residues. The CDR3 reads CAITDGAEQYF. CDR3 DNA: TGTGCCATCACCGACGGGGCGGAGCAGTACTTC.

The rearrangement links TRBV6-6 to TRBJ1-2; no clear D. This CDR3 has 14 residues. Germline assignment: CDR1 MNHNY and CDR2 SVGAGI (reference sequence). V lost 2 bases and J 6 bases, leaving 13 bases between the germline ends. CDR3 DNA sequence: TGTGCCAGCAGTTACGACCCGGACCTAGATGGCTACACCTTC. This encodes CASSYDPDLDGYTF.

V and J are TRBV4-2 and TRBJ2-3; D is unclear. The CDR3 extends over 14 amino acids. Germline V gene sequence: CDR1 LGHNA, CDR2 YNFKEQ. V was clipped by 1 base and J by 5 bases, with 10 bases between them. CDR3 residues: CASSQVKAKDTQYF. The CDR3, as DNA: TGTGCCAGCAGCCAAGTTAAAGCGAAAGATACGCAGTATTTT.

The DNA for the CDR3 is TGTGCCAGCAGCGTACGACAGGTACGGAACACTGAAGCTTTCTTT. Translating it yields CASSVRQVRNTEAFF. The rearrangement links TRBV7-3 to TRBJ1-1; possible D gene TRBD1, 6 bases. Germline values: CDR1 SGHTA, CDR2 FQGTGA. Trimming removed 5 bases from V and 1 base from J, with 14 bases in between. The CDR3 runs to 15 residues.

This clone was observed a single time. J is TRBJ1-1 and V is TRBV11-3; 8 bases are shared with TRBD1. The CDR3 totals 15 residues. Per the germline V gene, CDR1 is SGHNT and CDR2 is YENEEA. V lost 3 bases and J lost 0; bases outside the gene matches: 3. The DNA for the CDR3 is TGTGCCAGCAGCTTCTCGACAGGGGTGAACACTGAAGCTTTCTTT. Its translation is CASSFSTGVNTEAFF.

V gene TRBV7-8 combines with J gene TRBJ2-7, with 10 positions matching TRBD2. The CDR3 has 17 amino acids. CDR1 and CDR2 (germline): SGHVS, FQNEAQ. Germline trimming cut 1 base from V and 2 bases from J; bases unmatched to any gene: 8. Here the CDR3 DNA reads TGTGCCAGCAGCTTAGGGGTTAGCGGGAGGTCTACCTACGAGCAGTACTTC. The encoded protein is CASSLGVSGRSTYEQYF.

J is TRBJ2-5 and V is TRBV9; D tentatively reads TRBD1 or TRBD2 (5 bases each). Trimming cost V 4 bases and J 5 bases, with 12 bases left between them. CDR3 length: 13 residues. Looked up from germline, CDR1 is SGDLS and CDR2 is YYNGEE. The CDR3 nucleotides read TGTGCCAGCAGCCCCCGGGACGGGGAGACCCAGTACTTC. Protein sequence: CASSPRDGETQYF.

This clone was seen a handful of times. This chain links TRBV2 with TRBJ2-1, with 8 nucleotides matching TRBD1. Trimming took 5 bases from V and 2 from J; bases not matched to a gene: 5. The V gene's germline CDR1 is SNHLY and CDR2 FYNNEI. This CDR3 has 15 residues. The DNA for the CDR3 is TGTGCCAGCAGTTGGGGACAGGTAGCCTACAATGAGCAGTTCTTC. Its translation is CASSWGQVAYNEQFF.

The chain is built from TRBV5-6 and TRBJ1-2; 8 bases agree with TRBD1. Germline trimming cut 4 bases from V and 2 bases from J; bases unmatched to any gene: 10. CDR3 length: 16 amino acids. Germline-derived CDR1 and CDR2 are SGHDT and YYEEEE. The CDR3 here is CASSPGDRGTNYGYTF. In nucleotides, the CDR3 is TGTGCCAGCAGCCCGGGTGACAGGGGAACCAACTATGGCTACACCTTC.

The V call is TRBV12-3 or TRBV12-4, the J call TRBJ2-6; D unresolved. Between the trimmed V and J ends, which lost 3 bases and 2 bases, there was a span of 2 bases. The CDR3 loop spans 13 amino acids. As DNA, the CDR3 is TGTGCCAGCAGTTTCGCTGGGGCCAACGTCCTGACTTTC. It translates to CASSFAGANVLTF.

This chain connects TRBV7-2 to TRBJ2-7; TRBD2 is a possible D gene (5 bases). This CDR3 has 15 residues. CDR1 is SGHTA, CDR2 FQGNSA, per germline. V lost 2 bases to trimming and J lost 4 bases, with 15 bases between them. CDR3 residues: CASSLSTGVGYEQYF. DNA of the CDR3: TGTGCCAGCAGCTTATCAACCGGGGTTGGGTACGAGCAGTACTTC. Filled out from reference TRBV7-2 and TRBJ2-7, the complete variable domain reads GAGVSQSPSNKVTEKGKDVELRCDPISGHTALYWYRQSLGQGLEFLIYFQGNSAPDKSGLPSDRFSAERTGGSVSTLTIQRTQQEDSAVYLCASSLSTGVGYEQYFGPGTRLTVT.

The rearrangement joins TRBV29-1 to TRBJ1-2; D not certain. Trimming left V 4 bases short and J 6 bases short, with 15 bases between. The CDR3 has 13 amino acids. Germline values: CDR1 SQVTM, CDR2 ANQGSEA. CDR3 DNA: TGCAGCGTTGGTGGGAGGGCTCTGGATGGCTACACCTTC. Translated, it gives CSVGGRALDGYTF.

The chain couples TRBV27 to TRBJ1-2; 8 bases fit TRBD1. Germline CDR1 is MNHEY and CDR2 is SMNVEV (reference sequence). Trimming at V came to 6 bases and at J to 7 bases, leaving 19 bases not matched to a gene. The CDR3 is 17 residues long. This chain's CDR3 is CASSRGQAQWELSGYTF. In DNA, the CDR3 is TGTGCCAGCAGCCGGGGACAGGCCCAATGGGAGCTTAGTGGCTACACCTTC.

The chain uses TRBV4-1 and TRBJ2-1; D is possibly TRBD2 (5 bases). This CDR3 is built from 17 residues. Trimming pared 3 bases from V and 13 bases from J, leaving 28 bases between. Germline V lookup: CDR1 MGHRA, CDR2 YSYEKL. This CDR3 reads CASSHLRLDPQRHPQFF. The CDR3 DNA reads as TGCGCCAGCAGCCACCTTCGGCTAGACCCCCAGCGGCACCCTCAGTTCTTC.

The chain links TRBV2 to TRBJ2-1, with D possibly matching TRBD2 (5 bases). The CDR3 runs 15 residues. Germline values: CDR1 SNHLY, CDR2 FYNNEI. Trimming stripped 8 bases from V and 2 bases from J, with 16 bases between. The CDR3 DNA reads as TGTGCCAGCGCCCGCGCGCTAGCACCCTACAATGAGCAGTTCTTC. Translated: CASARALAPYNEQFF.

The rearrangement links TRBV4-1 to TRBJ1-1; D remains ambiguous. Deletions cut 1 base from V and 1 base from J, with 4 bases between. Germline V gene lookup returns CDR1 MGHRA and CDR2 YSYEKL. This CDR3 region has 13 residues. The CDR3 sequence is CASSQVQNTEAFF. CDR3 bases: TGCGCCAGCAGCCAAGTACAGAACACTGAAGCTTTCTTT.

The J gene is TRBJ2-1, the V gene TRBV13, with 7 bases fitting TRBD1. With 2 bases clipped from V and 0 bases from J, the junction kept 7 bases outside the gene matches. This CDR3 is 17 amino acids long. Germline V gene lookup returns CDR1 PRHDT and CDR2 FYEKMQ (reference sequence). The CDR3 loop is CASSLPYSGGSYNEQFF. The CDR3 DNA sequence: TGTGCCAGCAGCTTACCGTACTCAGGGGGCTCCTACAATGAGCAGTTCTTC.

V is TRBV12-3 or TRBV12-4 and J is TRBJ2-5; no clear D. The CDR3 is 13 residues long. The germline V and J ends were trimmed by 7 bases and 2 bases, with 11 bases remaining between them. The CDR3 nucleotides read TGTGCCAGCACCCCGACGCGGCAAGAGACCCAGTACTTC. Protein: CASTPTRQETQYF.